The rows below give T cell receptor beta chains drawn from one sample of a study of identical twins. TCRdb independently ran MiXCR on the 5' RACE reads; one entry per CDR3 protein. The sample has about 1.7 million distinct CDR3 sequences, 32% seen once. Sequencing was carried out using cord blood. Receptor source: a newborn girl in good health. Both conserved end residues are trimmed from each CDR3. Each record gives: CDR3 protein, D gene, V gene, clone size, J gene. D genes are given only for firm matches. Only part of the rows carry a size: once, few, many, or a class if the clone is expanded.

CDR3 protein: ASSLTSGTDIQY; D gene: TRBD2; V gene: TRBV7-9; clone size: .; J gene: .
CDR3 protein: ASKLGGSSYNEQF; D gene: .; V gene: TRBV6-1; clone size: .; J gene: TRBJ2-1
CDR3 protein: ATTTSGVNEQF; D gene: TRBD2; V gene: TRBV7-8; clone size: few; J gene: TRBJ2-1
CDR3 protein: ASSLRLGAADEQF; D gene: .; V gene: TRBV5-1; clone size: .; J gene: TRBJ2-1
CDR3 protein: ASRRGGVDEAF; D gene: .; V gene: TRBV5-1; clone size: .; J gene: TRBJ1-1
CDR3 protein: ASSQIGGQGETQY; D gene: TRBD1; V gene: TRBV4-1; clone size: .; J gene: TRBJ2-5
CDR3 protein: ATSEGSGRNEQY; D gene: TRBD2; V gene: TRBV24-1; clone size: few; J gene: TRBJ2-5
CDR3 protein: ASRWESSYEQY; D gene: .; V gene: TRBV5-1; clone size: few; J gene: TRBJ2-7
CDR3 protein: SVEEDRGSPLH; D gene: .; V gene: TRBV29-1; clone size: .; J gene: TRBJ1-6
CDR3 protein: ASSAFTGGTDTQY; D gene: TRBD1; V gene: TRBV9; clone size: few; J gene: TRBJ2-3
CDR3 protein: ASTNSGNPSYNEQF; D gene: TRBD2; V gene: TRBV25-1; clone size: .; J gene: TRBJ2-1
CDR3 protein: ASLSADTQY; D gene: .; V gene: TRBV25-1; clone size: few; J gene: TRBJ2-3
CDR3 protein: ASSSGPPTMPPH; D gene: .; V gene: TRBV27; clone size: .; J gene: TRBJ1-6
CDR3 protein: ASSEPGTAEKLF; D gene: .; V gene: TRBV25-1; clone size: .; J gene: TRBJ1-4
CDR3 protein: ATYESSDSYNEQF; D gene: .; V gene: TRBV11-2; clone size: few; J gene: TRBJ2-1
CDR3 protein: ASRTLSGNTIY; D gene: .; V gene: TRBV12-3/TRBV12-4; clone size: once; J gene: TRBJ1-3
CDR3 protein: ASRPIGQAYMNTEAF; D gene: TRBD1; V gene: TRBV28; clone size: .; J gene: TRBJ1-1
CDR3 protein: SASPMAGGTTDTQY; D gene: TRBD2; V gene: TRBV20-1; clone size: .; J gene: TRBJ2-3
CDR3 protein: ASSPLGAGISHEQY; D gene: .; V gene: TRBV14; clone size: .; J gene: TRBJ2-7
CDR3 protein: ASSGLDYGYT; D gene: .; V gene: TRBV25-1; clone size: once; J gene: TRBJ1-2
CDR3 protein: ASSSNLAGGSTDTQY; D gene: TRBD2; V gene: TRBV5-1; clone size: .; J gene: TRBJ2-3
CDR3 protein: ASTDIGNTIY; D gene: .; V gene: TRBV5-1; clone size: .; J gene: TRBJ1-3
CDR3 protein: SALGTSSYEQY; D gene: .; V gene: TRBV20-1; clone size: few; J gene: TRBJ2-7
CDR3 protein: SAYPRTGGIKGYT; D gene: TRBD1; V gene: TRBV20-1; clone size: .; J gene: TRBJ1-2
CDR3 protein: ASTTDRSPYEQY; D gene: .; V gene: TRBV5-4; clone size: .; J gene: TRBJ2-7
CDR3 protein: ASRLDFTAGANVLT; D gene: .; V gene: TRBV28; clone size: few; J gene: TRBJ2-6
CDR3 protein: ASSVGLAGGLVDTQY; D gene: TRBD2; V gene: TRBV5-1; clone size: few; J gene: TRBJ2-3
CDR3 protein: SARGDRTYTEAF; D gene: .; V gene: TRBV20-1; clone size: .; J gene: TRBJ1-1
CDR3 protein: ATSDFRGPGDTQY; D gene: .; V gene: TRBV24-1; clone size: few; J gene: TRBJ2-3
CDR3 protein: ASSSRGNAEAF; D gene: .; V gene: TRBV7-2; clone size: .; J gene: TRBJ1-1
CDR3 protein: SARGVQPQH; D gene: .; V gene: TRBV20-1; clone size: .; J gene: TRBJ1-5
CDR3 protein: SATDRGSTNYYGYT; D gene: TRBD1; V gene: TRBV20-1; clone size: few; J gene: TRBJ1-2
CDR3 protein: ASSQAGGLNTEAF; D gene: .; V gene: TRBV4-2; clone size: .; J gene: TRBJ1-1
CDR3 protein: ASSSLAGGRFNEQY; D gene: TRBD2; V gene: TRBV11-2; clone size: .; J gene: TRBJ2-7
CDR3 protein: ASSQSPFDTQY; D gene: .; V gene: TRBV14; clone size: few; J gene: TRBJ2-3
CDR3 protein: SASRGGEQF; D gene: .; V gene: TRBV20-1; clone size: many; J gene: TRBJ2-1
CDR3 protein: ASSLSGTKQY; D gene: .; V gene: TRBV27; clone size: .; J gene: TRBJ2-7
CDR3 protein: ASSNLQGIAYEQY; D gene: .; V gene: TRBV11-2; clone size: few; J gene: .
CDR3 protein: ASTGTSASTDTQY; D gene: TRBD2; V gene: TRBV2; clone size: few; J gene: TRBJ2-3
CDR3 protein: ASSLTGVPDTQY; D gene: .; V gene: TRBV5-1; clone size: few; J gene: TRBJ2-3